The T cell receptor (beta chain) described here comes from a study of T cell responses to AZD1222 COVID-19 vaccine. General study points: Seropositive at baseline were only a handful of AZD1222 recipients. No day 14 peak samples; only post-peak repertoires were characterized. Reportedly, nearly half of unique spike TCRs recognized epitopes outside B.1.351/B.1.1.7 mutations. There were mostly white British donors and more females than males, and clonal diversity was possibly underestimated.

The junction had 5 bases not matched to a gene; V was cut back by 4 bases and J by 0 bases. The CDR3 loop spans 15 amino acids. Per the germline V gene, CDR1 is SGHDT and CDR2 is YYEEEE. Comment on this clone: Its antigen is still unknown.

Clones were read by immunoSEQ multiplex PCR, and TCRdb kept only the in-frame ones, dropping some. The table lists around 70,000 clones, 70% to 90% of them singletons. This chain connects TRBV5-6 to TRBJ2-5; 8 nucleotides agree with TRBD2. This sample comprised peripheral blood, obtained 28 days after the second AZD1222 dose. The sequence was obtained from an adult who received the AZD1222 COVID-19 vaccine. CDR3 residues: CASSSSGVHQETQYF. The CDR3 DNA is TGTGCCAGCAGCAGTAGCGGGGTCCACCAAGAGACCCAGTACTTC. The full variable domain, rest sourced from reference TRBV5-6 and TRBJ2-5, is DAGVTQSPTHLIKTRGQQVTLRCSPKSGHDTVSWYQQALGQGPQFIFQYYEEEERQRGNFPDRFSGHQFPNYSSELNVNALLLGDSALYLCASSSSGVHQETQYFGPGTRLLVL.